Below, one T cell receptor (beta chain) is given with its context. Its antigen remains unknown. This sample stems from a study of CD8+CD57+ T cells in acquired aplastic anemia. Study background: Sorted CD4+ and CD8+ cells gave a mean 3.2 ug DNA, range about 0.19 to 27.4 ug. The study obtained roughly 10 million reads on average for CD4+ cells from healthy donors.

Overall study results and limits: Patients and controls were found to share fewer than 35 CD8+ CDR3 sequences. With respect to CD8+ Simpson's diversity, patients and controls did not differ significantly.

Both TCR beta VDJ combination and CDR3 sequence profiling were carried out. Genomic DNA was the template for this profiling. TCRdb reanalysed the reads using MiXCR and keeps one entry per CDR3 protein. The table includes about 190,000 distinct CDR3 sequences, around half detected once. V was pared by 0 bases and J by 5 bases, with 14 bases between. This CDR3 has 15 amino acids. Germline values: CDR1 SGDLS, CDR2 YYNGEE. V and J are TRBV9 and TRBJ1-1; D remains unclear. The clonotype originates from a human donor in good health, serving as a control. Sequencing was carried out using sorted CD4+, CD8+, or CD8+CD57+ T cells (not recorded which) from PBMCs. DNA of the CDR3: TGTGCCAGCAGCGTAGAGGCCCCGGGGAGTACTGAAGCTTTCTTT. Residues: CASSVEAPGSTEAFF.